A single sample gave rise to the 5 T cell receptor beta chains below, sequenced in a study of spatial heterogeneity in lung cancer. MiXCR, run by TCRdb on the 5' RACE reads, gives a single entry per CDR3 protein. The sample records 50,000 to 75,000 distinct CDR3 sequences, under 7.5% being singletons. Time point described: sample taken at primary tumor resection. The specimen was PBMCs, collected at surgery. These receptors all stem from a female donor with early-stage non-small cell lung cancer.

The J gene is TRBJ1-4, the V gene TRBV7-9, with 7 bases that match TRBD1. Trimming cost V 3 bases and J 0 bases; bases outside gene matches: 4. The CDR3 runs 16 residues. Germline loops: CDR1 SEHNR, CDR2 FQNEAQ (reference sequence). CDR3 in DNA: TGTGCCAGCAGCTTCGGACAGGCGACAACTAATGAAAAACTGTTTTTT. Its translation: CASSFGQATTNEKLFF.

This clonotype has only a few counts. This chain links TRBV7-8 with TRBJ1-4; the D is unclear. Trimming left V 9 bases short and J 6 bases short, with 17 bases between. Germline values: CDR1 SGHVS, CDR2 FQNEAQ. This CDR3 contains 14 residues. CDR3 in amino acids: CASRTQPRDEKLFF. Here the CDR3 DNA reads TGTGCCAGTCGAACCCAGCCGAGGGATGAAAAACTGTTTTTT.

This clonotype appeared many times. The chain employs TRBV10-3 and TRBJ2-5; 8 bases agree with TRBD2. The J segment lost 5 bases and the V segment lost 2 bases, leaving 10 bases of the junction unmatched. Germline V gene lookup returns CDR1 ENHRY and CDR2 SYGVKD. The CDR3 consists of 16 residues. The chain's CDR3 is CAISEPGGTDLETQYF. In DNA, the CDR3 is TGTGCCATCAGTGAGCCGGGAGGGACGGACCTCGAGACCCAGTACTTC.

This clonotype was seen many times. The chain joins TRBV7-9 to TRBJ1-1, with TRBD1 as a possible D gene (5 bases). Germline V gives CDR1 SEHNR, CDR2 FQNEAQ (reference sequence). The V and J ends lost 1 base and 6 bases respectively, with 9 bases between them. The CDR3 has 13 amino acids. In nucleotides, the CDR3 is TGTGCCAGCAGCTTAGGCAGGGAGGCTGAAGCTTTCTTT. Its translation is CASSLGREAEAFF.

At least ten counts were recorded for this clonotype. The V call is TRBV18, the J call TRBJ2-2; tentative D call: TRBD1 (6 bases). This CDR3 is 15 amino acids long. The germline V gene encodes CDR1 KGHSH and CDR2 LQKENI. V lost 5 bases and J 1 base, leaving 11 bases between the germline ends. CDR3 residues: CASSAGQLNTGELFF. The CDR3 DNA is TGTGCCAGCTCAGCCGGACAGCTGAACACCGGGGAGCTGTTTTTT.